This TCR beta chain was documented in a study of shared clonotypes between healthy human individuals. On this clone: Its antigen remains unknown.

Findings and caveats of the study: The study found roughly 5% of naive CD4 clonotypes shared across a handful of donors.

The CDR3 contains 15 residues. The V gene's germline CDR1 is SGHRS and CDR2 YFSETQ. The V and J ends lost 3 bases and 5 bases respectively, with 15 bases between them. Measured with immunoSEQ multiplex PCR; TCRdb has only the in-frame clones, and not every one. This sample has some 650,000 clones, with 97% found just once. This TCR was recovered from a woman in her twenties or thirties in good health. The sequencing input was naive CD4+ T cells sorted from blood. The subset is: CD45RA+ positively selected. This chain joins TRBV5-1 and TRBJ2-1; the D call may be TRBD1 or TRBD2 (7 bases each). The CDR3, as DNA: TGCGCCAGCAGCTCGGGACTACAGGGGCACAATGAGCAGTTCTTC. This encodes CASSSGLQGHNEQFF. Filled out from reference TRBV5-1 and TRBJ2-1, the complete variable domain reads KAGVTQTPRYLIKTRGQQVTLSCSPISGHRSVSWYQQTPGQGLQFLFEYFSETQRNKGNFPGRFSGRQFSNSRSEMNVSTLELGDSALYLCASSSGLQGHNEQFFGPGTRLTVL.